What follows are 7 T cell receptor beta chains derived from one specimen sequenced in a study of cytomegalovirus exposure and HLA in healthy donors. The protocol was immunoSEQ multiplex PCR, while the TCRdb copy is restricted to in-frame clones and leaves out a portion. Of 140,000 or so clones listed, approximately 90% are singletons. Sequencing was carried out using PBMCs. The source of these receptors is a woman in her 30s in good health and CMV-seropositive.

J is TRBJ2-1 and V is TRBV5-1, with TRBD2 as a possible D gene (7 bases). Germline V CDR1 and CDR2: SGHRS, YFSETQ. This CDR3 comprises 17 residues. Trimming shortened V by 3 bases and J by 5 bases, and 21 bases separated the two germline ends. This chain's CDR3 is CASSSKLASGAHNEQFF. DNA of the CDR3: TGCGCCAGCAGCTCGAAACTAGCGTCGGGGGCTCACAATGAGCAGTTCTTC.

This clone showed up just once. The genes are TRBV6-1 and TRBJ1-5; D remains unclear. The CDR3 spans 14 residues. CDR1 is MNHNS, CDR2 SASEGT, per germline. Deletions cut 2 bases from V and 7 bases from J, with 12 bases between. The CDR3 loop is CASSEIQYLQPQHF. CDR3 bases: TGTGCCAGCAGTGAAATACAGTATTTACAGCCCCAGCATTTT.

The rearrangement links TRBV6-1 to TRBJ2-3, with 7 nucleotides matching TRBD2. Trimming at V came to 10 bases and at J to 4 bases, leaving 8 bases not matched to a gene. The germline V gene encodes CDR1 MNHNS and CDR2 SASEGT. CDR3 length: 13 residues. In DNA form, the CDR3 reads TGTGCCACTGGGGGAGGGGCCGCAGATACGCAGTATTTT. Amino acids: CATGGGAADTQYF.

This chain joins TRBV11-2 and TRBJ1-6, with 7 nucleotides matching TRBD1. The CDR3 is made up of 15 amino acids. Trimming took 4 bases from V and 7 from J; bases not matched to a gene: 7. Germline V gene sequence: CDR1 SGHAT, CDR2 FQNNGV. The CDR3 spells CASSSRDSWNSPLHF. The CDR3 DNA is TGTGCCAGCAGCTCCCGGGACAGCTGGAATTCACCCCTCCACTTT.

The V gene is TRBV19, the J gene TRBJ2-7; TRBD2 agrees at 8 bases. The CDR3 covers 14 residues. The trim removed 8 bases at V and 3 bases at J, leaving 9 bases unmatched. Germline V gene lookup returns CDR1 LNHDA and CDR2 SQIVND (reference sequence). CDR3 protein: CASQNRAGGYEQYF. DNA of the CDR3: TGTGCCAGTCAAAACAGGGCGGGAGGCTACGAGCAGTACTTC.

This clone was detected once. The CDR3 loop reads CASSPLSGGGGEQYF. The CDR3 nucleotides are TGCGCCAGCAGCCCCCTCTCGGGGGGAGGGGGCGAGCAGTACTTC. The rearrangement joins TRBV5-1 to TRBJ2-7; TRBD2 might be the D (7 bases). There are 15 residues in the CDR3. Trimming left V 4 bases short and J 6 bases short, with 20 bases between. Germline V gene lookup returns CDR1 SGHRS and CDR2 YFSETQ.

The chain recombines TRBV7-6 with TRBJ2-2; 13 positions match TRBD2. Per germline, CDR1 SGHVS and CDR2 FNYEAQ. The CDR3 runs to 17 residues. Unmatched junction bases numbered 4, after V lost 4 bases and J lost 2 bases. CDR3 loop: CASSSGLAGPNTGELFF. The DNA of the CDR3 is TGTGCCAGCAGCTCGGGACTAGCGGGACCTAACACCGGGGAGCTGTTTTTT.